The entry below describes one T cell receptor beta chain. What it binds is unknown. TCRdb redid the calling of the 5' RACE reads with MiXCR, one entry per CDR3 protein. The data show about 360,000 distinct CDR3 sequences, with 20% seen just once and about 12% held by the top ten. Germline values: CDR1 MNHNS, CDR2 SASEGT. This CDR3 is built from 14 residues. The V and J ends lost 2 bases and 2 bases respectively, with 10 bases between them. The entry originates in a study of CD8 T cells in ankylosing spondylitis. General study findings and limits: What seemed typical of ankylosing spondylitis blood was a TCR beta motif built from 8 or 9 highly homologous variants.

This chain links TRBV6-1 with TRBJ2-7, with D hard to call. Sequenced: blood, either unsorted or a sorted T cell fraction (not recorded which). The TCR sequence derives from a male donor with ankylosing spondylitis or in good health (not recorded which). The CDR3 DNA sequence: TGTGCCAGCAGTGAAAACGACTTAACCTACGAGCAGTACTTC. This sequence encodes CASSENDLTYEQYF.